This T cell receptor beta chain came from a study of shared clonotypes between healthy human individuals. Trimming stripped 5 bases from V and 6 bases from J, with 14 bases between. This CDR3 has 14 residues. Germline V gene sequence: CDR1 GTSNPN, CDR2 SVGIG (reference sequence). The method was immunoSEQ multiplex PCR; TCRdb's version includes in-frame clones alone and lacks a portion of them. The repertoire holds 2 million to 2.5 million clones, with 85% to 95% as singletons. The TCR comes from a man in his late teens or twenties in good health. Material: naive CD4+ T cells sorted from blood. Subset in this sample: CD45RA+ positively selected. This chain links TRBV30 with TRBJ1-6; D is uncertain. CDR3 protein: CAWVPRGPNSPLHF. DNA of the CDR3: TGTGCCTGGGTCCCCCGGGGTCCTAATTCACCCCTCCACTTT.